This TCR beta chain was identified during a study of blood T cells in healthy people across ages. The sample holds a few counts of this clonotype. Using a J-beta primer mix together with a sample-barcoded 5' primer, a second PCR was run for about 6 to 11 cycles. One entry per CDR3 protein results from TCRdb running MiXCR on the 5' RACE reads. The sample shows about 840,000 distinct CDR3 sequences, roughly 28% of them seen only once. The CDR3 is 17 residues long. Trimming left V 6 bases short and J 0 bases short, with 17 bases between. CDR1 and CDR2 (germline): KGHSH, LQKENI. The data were also submitted as part of a second study, on T cells of mothers and their children.

The TCR was taken from a woman between 40 and 50 years old in good health. The chain employs TRBV18 and TRBJ1-4; D is unclear. Material for sequencing was blood. In DNA form, the CDR3 reads TGTGCCAGCTCTCCGAATATAGGACCCGCAACTAATGAAAAACTGTTTTTT. This encodes CASSPNIGPATNEKLFF.